The next 13 T cell receptor beta chains were all read from a single sample in a study of CD8 T cells in ankylosing spondylitis. One entry per CDR3 protein results from TCRdb running MiXCR on the 5' RACE reads. In the table there are 150,000 or so distinct CDR3 sequences, under 35% of which are singletons. Sequenced material: synovial fluid, either unsorted or a sorted T cell fraction (not recorded which). The receptors here all came from a male donor with ankylosing spondylitis.

The chain combines TRBV6-1 with TRBJ2-2, with a tentative D call TRBD2 (5 bases). Germline V gives CDR1 MNHNS, CDR2 SASEGT. The length of the CDR3 is 13 residues. The V end was cut by 6 bases, the J end by 7 bases, with 12 bases between. The CDR3 sequence is CASSFLRDGELFF. CDR3 nucleotides: TGTGCCAGCAGCTTCTTACGGGACGGGGAGCTGTTTTTT.

This clonotype occurred many times. V usage is TRBV27 and J usage is TRBJ1-5; TRBD1 matches 7 bases. This CDR3 region has 18 residues. Germline lookup yields CDR1 MNHEY and CDR2 SMNVEV (reference sequence). Germline trimming cut 6 bases from V and 0 bases from J; bases unmatched to any gene: 14. The CDR3 bases are TGTGCCAGCAGCAACAGGGGCGGAGGGTTTTATAGCAATCAGCCCCAGCATTTT. It is translated as CASSNRGGGFYSNQPQHF.

Ten or more counts support this clonotype. V gene TRBV20-1 combines with J gene TRBJ2-7, with TRBD2 matching 9 bases. Losses at the gene ends were 6 bases for V and 8 bases for J; bases not matched to a gene: 11. The V gene's germline CDR1 is DFQATT and CDR2 SNEGSKA (reference sequence). The CDR3 runs 13 residues. CDR3 DNA: TGCAGTGCCCCAGGGTTAGCGGGAGACCAGCAGTACTTC. Its translation is CSAPGLAGDQQYF.

V is TRBV28 and J is TRBJ2-3; D perhaps matches TRBD1 (5 bases). The length of the CDR3 is 15 residues. V shed 7 bases and J shed 1 base, with 15 bases lying between them. Germline values: CDR1 MDHEN, CDR2 SYDVKM. The CDR3 sequence: CASNGPGMGTDTQYF. DNA for the CDR3: TGTGCCAGCAACGGACCAGGGATGGGCACAGATACGCAGTATTTT.

This clonotype appeared a few times. The chain uses TRBV29-1 and TRBJ2-6; no clear D. The CDR3 sequence is 13 residues long. Trimming left V 4 bases short and J 0 bases short, with 4 bases between. Per the germline V gene, CDR1 is SQVTM and CDR2 is ANQGSEA. The CDR3 is CSVATSGANVLTF. DNA for the CDR3: TGCAGCGTTGCCACCTCTGGGGCCAACGTCCTGACTTTC. The full variable domain, with the rest looked up from reference TRBV29-1 and TRBJ2-6, is SAVISQKPSRDICQRGTSLTIQCQVDSQVTMMFWYRQQPGQSLTLIATANQGSEATYESGFVIDKFPISRPNLTFSTLTVSNMSPEDSSIYLCSVATSGANVLTFGAGSRLTVL.

This clonotype was counted a few times. CDR3 amino acids: CASSVQGEIRTDTQYF. In DNA form, the CDR3 reads TGTGCCAGCAGCGTACAGGGGGAAATTCGAACAGATACGCAGTATTTT. The chain carries TRBV9 and TRBJ2-3; 7 positions match TRBD1. This CDR3 region has 16 residues. Germline CDR1 and CDR2: SGDLS and YYNGEE. V shed 1 base and J 3 bases; nucleotides not matched to a gene: 8.

This chain links TRBV20-1 with TRBJ2-5, with D uncertain. The germline V and J ends were trimmed by 6 bases and 5 bases, with 10 bases remaining between them. The CDR3 contains 11 residues. The V gene's germline CDR1 is DFQATT and CDR2 SNEGSKA (reference sequence). CDR3 residues: CSAWRDETQYF. CDR3 coding DNA: TGCAGTGCATGGCGCGATGAGACCCAGTACTTC.

The CDR3 sequence is CASSSRGRGDGYTF. The CDR3 DNA reads TGTGCCAGCAGCTCCCGTGGGCGGGGAGATGGCTACACCTTC. V and J are TRBV7-9 and TRBJ1-2; D call uncertain. Between the trimmed V and J ends, which lost 4 bases and 6 bases, there was a span of 15 bases. In germline, CDR1 is SEHNR, CDR2 FQNEAQ (reference sequence). The CDR3 spans 14 residues.

This clonotype occurred many times. The chain links TRBV5-1 to TRBJ2-1, with 7 positions matching TRBD2. Germline V gene sequence: CDR1 SGHRS, CDR2 YFSETQ. V lost 0 bases to trimming and J lost 11 bases; unmatched junction nucleotides: 2. The CDR3 is made up of 12 amino acids. This CDR3 reads CASSLAGGKQFF. The CDR3 DNA is TGCGCCAGCAGCTTGGCGGGAGGAAAGCAGTTCTTC.

This clonotype appeared a few times. The CDR3 coding sequence is TGTGCCAGCAGTGCCGGGACAGGGGGATCCTACGAGCAGTACTTC. It yields the protein CASSAGTGGSYEQYF. The rearrangement joins TRBV12-3 or TRBV12-4 to TRBJ2-7; 11 bases line up with TRBD1. J gave up 1 base and V 5 bases, and 4 bases lay outside the gene matches. This CDR3 is 15 amino acids long.

The J gene is TRBJ1-2, the V gene TRBV20-1, with TRBD1 identical over 10 bases. The V gene end was trimmed by 5 bases and the J gene end by 3 bases; junction bases not matched to a gene: 9. CDR1 and CDR2 (germline): DFQATT, SNEGSKA (reference sequence). The CDR3 contains 15 residues. CDR3 sequence reads: CSAGRTDRGDYGYTF. DNA of the CDR3: TGCAGTGCTGGTCGAACGGACAGGGGGGACTATGGCTACACCTTC.

The table lists this clonotype with a few counts. The J gene is TRBJ2-1, the V gene TRBV7-3; 9 nucleotides agree with TRBD2. The length of the CDR3 is 15 residues. Germline V gene lookup returns CDR1 SGHTA and CDR2 FQGTGA. With V trimmed by 3 bases and J by 15 bases, 15 bases remained unmatched. The CDR3 loop is CASSLGRLDSGGPFF. The CDR3 DNA sequence: TGTGCCAGCAGCTTGGGTCGGTTAGATAGCGGGGGTCCGTTCTTC.

The chain recombines TRBV5-1 with TRBJ1-6; D remains unclear. The germline V gene encodes CDR1 SGHRS and CDR2 YFSETQ. This CDR3 contains 16 residues. V was trimmed by 1 base and J by 7 bases, leaving 15 bases between them. For the CDR3, the DNA is TGCGCCAGCAGCTTGAGCGGCCCGGGAAACAATTCACCCCTCCACTTT. Protein product: CASSLSGPGNNSPLHF.